The 5 T cell receptor beta chains listed next were all sequenced from one sample in a study of metastatic and nonmetastatic thyroid tumors. TCRdb re-called the PCR reads with MiXCR. This sample has tens of thousands of clones; approximately 25% occur once, and the top ten carry 9.2%. There were no patients who had received any treatment before thyroid surgery. The sequencing sample was made of blood. All receptors derive from a female donor with papillary thyroid cancer or a benign thyroid nodule (not recorded which). Some clones in this sample may be carry-over from other donors' samples.

This clone was detected a few times. A much larger clone is a single base away; this may be a read error. This rearrangement joins TRBV29-1 to TRBJ1-1; D call uncertain. The CDR3 has 11 amino acids. V was trimmed by 7 bases and J by 1 base, leaving 7 bases between them. The V gene's germline CDR1 is SQVTM and CDR2 ANQGSEA. The CDR3 DNA follows: TGCAGCGCCCCGAGGAACACTGAAGCTTTCTTT. Amino acid sequence: CSAPRNTEAFF.

Note on this clone: One end of the junction is discordant with germline, which a read error may explain. The chain has TRBV27 and TRBJ2-5; D is perhaps TRBD1 (5 bases). The CDR3 runs 13 residues. CDR1 and CDR2 from the germline V gene are MNHEY and SMNVEV (reference sequence). The CDR3 DNA is TGTGCAAGCACCGAGGCAGGGAAAGAGACCCAGTACTTC. It is translated as CASTEAGKETQYF.

The genes are TRBV12-3 or TRBV12-4 and TRBJ2-4, with 8 nucleotides matching TRBD1. The V gene end was trimmed by 3 bases and the J gene end by 3 bases; junction bases not matched to a gene: 7. This CDR3 contains 16 residues. This chain's CDR3 is CASSFSDRVFKNIQYF. The CDR3 DNA follows: TGTGCCAGCAGTTTCTCGGACAGGGTTTTCAAAAACATTCAGTACTTC.

Ten or more counts support this clone. A much larger clone lies a single base off, so this may be a read error. The sample has other DNA sequences that encode this CDR3 too. The rearrangement uses TRBV10-1 and TRBJ1-1; TRBD1 is a possible D gene (6 bases). Germline V gene sequence: CDR1 WNHNN, CDR2 SYGVQD (reference sequence). Trimming stripped 11 bases from V and 4 bases from J, with 17 bases between. There are 13 residues in the CDR3. The CDR3 nucleotides are TGCGCCCGGGAGGGGGGGAAGGGCACTGAAGCTTTCTTT. Its protein is CAREGGKGTEAFF.

By share, this clone ranks as medium-sized. J is TRBJ2-1 and V is TRBV12-3 or TRBV12-4, with 10 bases aligning to TRBD2. This CDR3 is 15 amino acids long. V was pared by 5 bases and J by 10 bases, with 11 bases of the junction left unmatched. CDR3 residues: CASSPTSGISPEQFF. For the CDR3, the DNA is TGTGCCAGCAGTCCAACTAGCGGGATTTCCCCCGAGCAGTTCTTC.